This T cell receptor beta chain was sequenced during a study of shared clonotypes between healthy human individuals. Findings and limits, study-wide: Memory subsets had estimated richness that was generally smaller than that of naive subsets. How much donors shared clonotypes was expected to be affected by sequencing depth. Blood was the only sampled material, and tissue repertoires likely differ.

Every donor was a Caucasian adult from Nashville, Tennessee. In the case of this clone: What it binds is unknown.

TCRdb's table, derived via immunoSEQ multiplex PCR, lists solely in-frame clones and lacks some. The sample includes roughly 300,000 clones, 87% of them seen just once. Trimming pared 7 bases from V and 2 bases from J, leaving 12 bases between. Germline V gene lookup returns CDR1 SNHLY and CDR2 FYNNEI. The CDR3 runs 14 residues. This TCR came from a man between 18 and 29 years old in good health. The rearrangement links TRBV2 to TRBJ1-5, with D possibly TRBD1 on 6 matching bases. The sequenced sample was memory CD8+ T cells sorted from blood. Stated subset: CD45RO+ cells pooled with CCR7-negative TemRA cells. Here the CDR3 DNA reads TGTGCCAGCACAAGGACAGATGGCAATCAGCCCCAGCATTTT. Translated: CASTRTDGNQPQHF.